A selection of T cell receptor beta chains follows, all from one sample in a study of cytomegalovirus exposure and HLA in healthy donors. The repertoire was sequenced with immunoSEQ multiplex PCR; TCRdb's copy has only in-frame clones and lacks some. The sample contains about 190,000 clones, over 70% of which appear only once. The source material was PBMCs. These receptors were obtained from a man aged 45-60 years in good health and CMV-seronegative. Both conserved end residues are part of each CDR3. The D gene is left open where the match is weak. Size values are once, few and many counts, or a class for expanded clones, and some rows have none.

abundance	v_gene	d_gene	j_gene	CDR3nt	CDR3aa
-	TRBV6-1	-	TRBJ1-1	TGTGCCAGCAACCCGGGAAGGGAGAACACTGAAGCTTTCTTT	CASNPGRENTEAFF
-	TRBV6-5	-	TRBJ1-1	TGTGCCAGCAGTTACTCGACAGGAAACACTGAAGCTTTCTTT	CASSYSTGNTEAFF
-	TRBV7-3	-	TRBJ1-2	TGTGCCAGCAGGAGACAGGAGTCGTCGTCGGAATATGGCTACACCTTC	CASRRQESSSEYGYTF
-	TRBV11-1	TRBD2	TRBJ2-7	TGTGCCAGCAGCCCTGCGGGGGGGCCGTACGAGCAGTACTTC	CASSPAGGPYEQYF
once	TRBV19	TRBD1	TRBJ2-6	TGTGCCAGTAGGACAGGGGGAACTGGGGCCAACGTCCTGACTTTC	CASRTGGTGANVLTF
-	TRBV4-1	-	TRBJ1-4	TGCGCCAGCAGCCTCCGTCCGGGGGGCGTAATGAAAAATGAAAAACTGTTTTTT	CASSLRPGGVMKNEKLFF
-	TRBV7-6	TRBD1	TRBJ1-4	TGTGCCAGCAGCTCCTTACGACAGGGAAAACTGTTTTTT	CASSSLRQGKLFF
-	TRBV10-2	-	TRBJ2-7	TGCGCCAGCAGTGAGAGGGGGGGCGTCTACGAGCAGTACTTC	CASSERGGVYEQYF
-	TRBV5-3	-	TRBJ1-6	TGTGCCAGAAGCTTGGAGGCCAGCATGGGGGGGACATATAATTCACCCCTCCACTTT	CARSLEASMGGTYNSPLHF
-	TRBV7-2	-	TRBJ1-2	TGTGCCAGCAGCTTAGCCCCTGGGGGGGACTATGGCTACACCTTC	CASSLAPGGDYGYTF
-	TRBV7-9	-	TRBJ2-7	TGTTCCAGCAGCCCCGCCGACAGGAGCTACGAGCAGTACTTC	CSSSPADRSYEQYF
-	TRBV7-2	TRBD1	TRBJ2-7	TGTGCCAGCAGCCTCCCAGGGGGCTACGAGCAGTACTTC	CASSLPGGYEQYF
few	TRBV11-2	TRBD1	TRBJ2-7	TGTGCCAGCAGCTCGTCGGGACAGGGCACTCCGTACTTC	CASSSSGQGTPYF
-	TRBV27	TRBD2	TRBJ2-2	TGTGCCAGCAGTCCCCTAGCGGGGGGGAGGACCGGGGAGCTGTTTTTT	CASSPLAGGRTGELFF
-	TRBV15	-	TRBJ2-2	TGTGCCACCAGCGGCCCAGTATCCGGGGAGCTGTTTTTT	CATSGPVSGELFF
-	TRBV5-5	-	TRBJ2-7	TGTGCCAGCAGCTCCTCGGGACAAAACGAGCAGTACTTC	CASSSSGQNEQYF
-	TRBV10-3	-	TRBJ1-5	TGTGCCATCAGTGAGGTCAGGGGAGGCAATCAGCCCCAGCATTTT	CAISEVRGGNQPQHF
-	TRBV12-5	TRBD2	TRBJ2-1	TGTGCTAGTGGTTTGGTACAGGGTAGCGGGGGGGCCTTCTACAATGAGCAGTTCTTC	CASGLVQGSGGAFYNEQFF
-	TRBV5-5	-	TRBJ1-2	TGTGCCAGCAGTCTAGGCGGGGGCGCGGGTGGCTACACCTTC	CASSLGGGAGGYTF
-	TRBV5-1	-	TRBJ2-3	TGCGCCAGCAGCTGGACAGTTTCTACCGCAGATACGCAGTATTTT	CASSWTVSTADTQYF
-	TRBV6-5	-	TRBJ2-5	TGTGCCAGCAGTTACTCGGGGCCACCGGAGACCCAGTACTTC	CASSYSGPPETQYF
-	TRBV10-3	TRBD1	TRBJ2-2	TGTGCCATCGACAGGGGGGGCACCGGGGAGCTGTTTTTT	CAIDRGGTGELFF
-	TRBV11-2	-	TRBJ2-5	TGTGCCAGCAGCTTCGGGTTTCGGAGGGAGACCCAGTACTTC	CASSFGFRRETQYF
-	TRBV5-1	-	TRBJ1-3	TGCGCCAGCAGCTTGTCCGGTAGCTCTGGAAACACCATATATTTT	CASSLSGSSGNTIYF
-	TRBV2	TRBD1	TRBJ1-1	TGTGCCAGCAGTGAAGCCGGGACAGCTCGCAAAGCTTTCTTT	CASSEAGTARKAFF
-	TRBV28	TRBD1	TRBJ1-1	TGTGCCAGCAGGGACCAGGGGGAGGTGGAGTTT	CASRDQGEVEF
-	TRBV13	-	TRBJ2-1	TGTGCCAGCAGCTCCACGACAGTAATCAATGAGCAGTTCTTC	CASSSTTVINEQFF
-	TRBV6-1	-	TRBJ1-2	TGTGCCAGCAGTGGTAGTCTATATGGCTACACCTTC	CASSGSLYGYTF
-	TRBV11-2	TRBD2	TRBJ2-2	TGTGCCAGCAGCCCGACTAGCGGGTCTTACGGGGAGCTGTTTTTT	CASSPTSGSYGELFF
-	TRBV7-2	TRBD1	TRBJ1-5	TGTGCCAGCAGCCCGGACAGGGTGAATCAGCCCCAGCATTTT	CASSPDRVNQPQHF
-	TRBV5-8	-	TRBJ2-3	TGTGCCAGCACCTTACTTGGCACAGATACGCAGTATTTT	CASTLLGTDTQYF
few	TRBV6-4	-	TRBJ2-2	TGTGCCAGCAGTGAGAGGGAAACCGGGGAGCTGTTTTTT	CASSERETGELFF
-	TRBV5-6	-	TRBJ1-1	TGTGCCAGCAGCTTGGGGCAGGGTAGCACTGAAGCTTTCTTT	CASSLGQGSTEAFF
-	TRBV18	-	TRBJ1-1	TGTGCCAGCTCACCACGGCAGATGAACACTGAAGCTTTCTTT	CASSPRQMNTEAFF
-	TRBV12-5	-	TRBJ2-3	TGTGCTAGTGGTTTGAACTCCGATACGCAGTATTTT	CASGLNSDTQYF
-	TRBV4-3	TRBD2	TRBJ2-3	TGCGCCAGCAGCCAGGTGGGAGGGGCAACAGATACGCAGTATTTT	CASSQVGGATDTQYF
-	TRBV6-5	TRBD1	TRBJ2-7	TGTGCCAGCAGACTGGGGACAGGCGGAACCTACGAGCAGTACTTC	CASRLGTGGTYEQYF
-	TRBV5-8	-	TRBJ2-1	TGTGCCAGCAGCTCTGGACAGTACAATGAGCAGTTCTTC	CASSSGQYNEQFF
few	TRBV6-4	TRBD1	TRBJ1-6	TGTGCCAGCAGTGTGGGGACAGATAATTCACCCCTCCACTTT	CASSVGTDNSPLHF
-	TRBV5-1	TRBD2	TRBJ2-2	TGCGCCAGCAGCGTATCCGGGACTAGCGGAACCGGGGAGCTGTTTTTT	CASSVSGTSGTGELFF
-	TRBV2	-	TRBJ2-2	TGTGCCAGCAGTCTGGACACATACACCGGGGAGCTGTTTTTT	CASSLDTYTGELFF
-	TRBV7-2	-	TRBJ2-3	TGTGCCAGCAGTCAAGGAGCGACAGATACGCAGTATTTT	CASSQGATDTQYF
few	TRBV6-5	-	TRBJ1-5	TGTGCCAGCAGTTCCCGACAGAGAGCAGGGAATCAGCCCCAGCATTTT	CASSSRQRAGNQPQHF
-	TRBV15	TRBD1	TRBJ2-5	TGTGCCACCAGCCCTGGGACAGCTAAAGAGACCCAGTACTTC	CATSPGTAKETQYF
-	TRBV4-1	-	TRBJ1-6	TGCGCCAGCAGCCAAGATTTGCGCAGGAAAGAAATTATGTTCACAAATTCACCCCTCCACTTT	CASSQDLRRKEIMFTNSPLHF
-	TRBV7-2	TRBD2	TRBJ2-5	TGTGCCAGCACTAGGAACAGCGGGGAGGGGACCCAGTACTTC	CASTRNSGEGTQYF
-	TRBV5-1	-	TRBJ1-2	TGCGCCAGCAGCTTGGTAACGGGGATTAACTATGGCTACACCTTC	CASSLVTGINYGYTF
-	TRBV4-3	TRBD1	TRBJ1-5	TGCGCCAGCAGCCAGTACAGGGGGAGCAATCAGCCCCAGCATTTT	CASSQYRGSNQPQHF
-	TRBV6-5	-	TRBJ1-1	TGTGCCAGCAGTTGGACTGATGGGAACACTGAAGCTTTCTTT	CASSWTDGNTEAFF
-	TRBV19	-	TRBJ2-3	TGTGCCAGTAGGCCCTCACCGGCAGATACGCAGTATTTT	CASRPSPADTQYF